These T cell receptor beta chains were read from a single sample in a study of control samples from healthy donors and cancer patients. The method was immunoSEQ multiplex PCR; TCRdb's version includes in-frame clones alone and lacks a portion of them. The sample includes roughly 120,000 clones, approximately 90% of them seen just once. Material for sequencing was blood. Receptors were obtained from a man aged 40-49 years in good health. Both conserved end residues are part of each CDR3. Each record gives: CDR3 protein, CDR3 DNA, V gene, D gene, J gene. The D gene is left open where the match is weak.

CASSPQGWGNTIYF,TGTGCCAGTAGCCCACAGGGGTGGGGAAACACCATATATTTT,TRBV19,TRBD1,TRBJ1-3
CASSFRGGAYTEAFF,TGCGCCAGCAGCTTCCGAGGGGGAGCCTACACTGAAGCTTTCTTT,TRBV5-1,.,TRBJ1-1
CASSLRGGNEQFF,TGTGCCAGCAGCCTCAGGGGGGGGAATGAGCAGTTCTTC,TRBV7-8,.,TRBJ2-1
CASSTTGRLRGYTF,TGTGCCAGCAGTACGACGGGACGGCTTCGTGGCTACACCTTC,TRBV6-5,.,TRBJ1-2
CASSVAPPTGGSGELFF,TGTGCCAGCAGCGTAGCCCCCCCAACAGGGGGCAGCGGGGAGCTGTTTTTT,TRBV9,TRBD1,TRBJ2-2
CASSTQTGGHYGYTF,TGTGCCAGCAGTACCCAAACAGGGGGCCACTATGGCTACACCTTC,TRBV28,TRBD1,TRBJ1-2
CASSQGREYNSPLHF,TGCGCCAGCAGCCAAGGTCGCGAATATAATTCACCCCTCCACTTT,TRBV4-3,.,TRBJ1-6
CASSVVSNTGELFF,TGTGCCAGCAGCGTAGTCAGTAACACCGGGGAGCTGTTTTTT,TRBV9,.,TRBJ2-2
CASSQDWDRGNQPQHF,TGTGCCAGCAGCCAAGACTGGGACAGGGGGAATCAGCCCCAGCATTTT,TRBV4-2,TRBD1,TRBJ1-5
CASSLRRSSGTGELFF,TGTGCCAGCAGCTTACGTCGATCCAGCGGCACCGGGGAGCTGTTTTTT,TRBV7-2,.,TRBJ2-2